These 19 T cell receptor beta chains were sequenced from one sample in a study of blood T cell repertoires in COVID-19. This table comes from immunoSEQ multiplex PCR, and its TCRdb copy is limited to in-frame clones, with some not included. The data contain 50,000 or so clones, 90% to 95% of them singletons. What was sequenced was peripheral blood. Receptors were obtained from a woman older than 75 with acute or convalescent COVID-19.

The chain employs TRBV30 and TRBJ2-3; no firm D call. There are 15 residues in the CDR3. Germline V gives CDR1 GTSNPN, CDR2 SVGIG (reference sequence). With 2 bases removed from V and 3 bases from J, the gap between germline ends came to 15 bases. The CDR3 region has the DNA TGTGCCTGGAGTACCGTGACATCTGTTACAGATACGCAGTATTTT. Translation: CAWSTVTSVTDTQYF.

The chain employs TRBV5-4 and TRBJ1-2, with TRBD1 matching 8 bases. With V trimmed by 4 bases and J by 8 bases, 13 bases remained unmatched. The germline CDR1 and CDR2 sequences are SGHNT and YYREEE (reference sequence). The CDR3 is 15 residues long. The CDR3 coding sequence is TGTGCCAGCAGCCCGGATGGGACAGGCAGTGGGGGCTACACCTTC. As protein: CASSPDGTGSGGYTF.

The chain couples TRBV27 to TRBJ1-1; D is uncertain. The CDR3 has 13 residues. V was shortened by 4 bases and J by 0 bases, with 6 bases between the two germline ends. Per germline, CDR1 MNHEY and CDR2 SMNVEV (reference sequence). The CDR3 coding sequence is TGTGCCAGCAGTTGGAGTCTGAACACTGAAGCTTTCTTT. It specifies CASSWSLNTEAFF.

The chain carries TRBV11-1 and TRBJ2-7, with D maybe TRBD2 (5 bases). V was cut by 3 bases and J by 3 bases, with 12 bases left in between. CDR1 and CDR2 (germline): SGHAT, FQDESV (reference sequence). This CDR3 has 14 amino acids. DNA for the CDR3: TGTGCCAGCAGCTTTTTGTCGGGATACTACGAGCAGTACTTC. Protein product: CASSFLSGYYEQYF.

The gene calls are TRBV18 and TRBJ1-1; 8 bases are a match to TRBD1. There are 16 residues in the CDR3. Per germline, CDR1 KGHSH and CDR2 LQKENI. Germline trimming cut 3 bases from V and 6 bases from J; bases unmatched to any gene: 12. The CDR3 loop reads CASSPVTGESLAEAFF. The DNA of the CDR3 is TGTGCCAGCTCACCCGTGACAGGGGAAAGTTTGGCTGAAGCTTTCTTT.

The V and J genes are TRBV6-5 and TRBJ1-2, with D unresolved. The germline gives CDR1 MNHEY, CDR2 SVGAGI. The CDR3 contains 13 residues. Trimming cost V 8 bases and J 3 bases, with 13 bases left between them. CDR3 nucleotide sequence: TGTGCCAGCTCGCCGGACTGGGACTATGGCTACACCTTC. This translates into CASSPDWDYGYTF.

V usage is TRBV4-3 and J usage is TRBJ1-2; D might be TRBD1 (5 bases). This CDR3 has 14 amino acids. V gave up 0 bases and J gave up 4 bases, with 9 bases separating them. Germline V gives CDR1 LGHNA, CDR2 YSLEER. The CDR3 DNA is TGCGCCAGCAGCCAAGAAACAGGCGGCTATGGCTACACCTTC. As protein: CASSQETGGYGYTF.

J is TRBJ2-5 and V is TRBV6-5; 11 positions agree with TRBD2. Germline V lookup: CDR1 MNHEY, CDR2 SVGAGI. The CDR3 is made up of 15 amino acids. V shed 7 bases and J 1 base; nucleotides not matched to a gene: 5. CDR3 region: CASTGTSGSQETQYF. CDR3 nucleotides: TGTGCCAGCACCGGAACTAGCGGGAGCCAAGAGACCCAGTACTTC.

This clone was observed a single time. The chain is built from TRBV7-3 and TRBJ2-1; 9 nucleotides align to TRBD2. Unmatched junction bases numbered 2, after V lost 0 bases and J lost 8 bases. This CDR3 contains 14 residues. CDR1 and CDR2 from the germline V gene are SGHTA and FQGTGA. As DNA, the CDR3 is TGTGCCAGCAGCTTAACTAGCGGGAGCGATGAGCAGTTCTTC. As protein: CASSLTSGSDEQFF.

The chain is built from TRBV6-6 and TRBJ2-1; 8 bases align to TRBD2. This CDR3 contains 15 residues. The germline V gene has CDR1 MNHNY and CDR2 SVGAGI (reference sequence). The J segment lost 3 bases and the V segment lost 2 bases, leaving 3 bases of the junction unmatched. The CDR3 loop reads CASSYGTSDYNEQFF. The CDR3 DNA is TGTGCCAGCAGTTACGGGACTAGTGACTACAATGAGCAGTTCTTC.

The chain has TRBV11-3 and TRBJ2-5; maybe TRBD1 (6 bases). Deletions cut 2 bases from V and 5 bases from J, with 15 bases between. This CDR3 spans 15 amino acids. CDR1 is SGHNT, CDR2 YENEEA, per germline. CDR3: CASSLNPGDSETQYF. CDR3 coding DNA: TGTGCCAGCAGCTTAAACCCAGGGGATTCGGAGACCCAGTACTTC.

The V gene is TRBV6-5, the J gene TRBJ2-7, with D perhaps matching TRBD1 (7 bases). The CDR3 length is 16 residues. The germline gives CDR1 MNHEY, CDR2 SVGAGI. V was trimmed by 4 bases and J by 2 bases, leaving 18 bases between them. The CDR3 reads CASSSGGQGETYEQYF. For the CDR3, the DNA is TGTGCCAGCAGTTCAGGAGGGCAGGGGGAAACCTACGAGCAGTACTTC.

This chain connects TRBV7-9 to TRBJ2-7; D remains ambiguous. The ends were cut back, 1 base at V and 5 bases at J, with 6 bases in the middle. There are 12 residues in the CDR3. The germline gives CDR1 SEHNR, CDR2 FQNEAQ (reference sequence). The CDR3 protein is CASSLVLNEQYF. The DNA of the CDR3 is TGTGCCAGCAGCTTAGTCTTAAACGAGCAGTACTTC.

In its sample, this clone was seen once. The V and J genes are TRBV7-9 and TRBJ1-4; D may be TRBD1 (5 bases). Trimming removed 3 bases from V and 7 bases from J, with 12 bases in between. This CDR3 is built from 14 residues. Germline V gene sequence: CDR1 SEHNR, CDR2 FQNEAQ (reference sequence). The CDR3 coding sequence is TGTGCCAGCAGCTTCGGACATACGAGTGAAAAACTGTTTTTT. Translation: CASSFGHTSEKLFF.

The V and J genes are TRBV12-3 or TRBV12-4 and TRBJ2-5; D remains unclear. The CDR3 has 12 amino acids. Trimming shortened V by 7 bases and J by 5 bases, and 11 bases separated the two germline ends. CDR3 sequence: CASTNGRETQYF. The CDR3 coding sequence is TGTGCCAGCACCAACGGTCGGGAGACCCAGTACTTC.

This clone has more than one count but fewer than ten. V usage is TRBV6-1 and J usage is TRBJ1-1; D is ambiguous. This CDR3 is built from 17 residues. The germline V and J ends were trimmed by 3 bases and 4 bases, with 21 bases remaining between them. CDR1 and CDR2 (germline): MNHNS, SASEGT. In DNA, the CDR3 is TGTGCCAGCAGTGAGGGGAGACACTCCCCTCTTAGCACTGAAGCTTTCTTT. Translating gives CASSEGRHSPLSTEAFF.

This clone was detected only once. The rearrangement links TRBV21-1 to TRBJ2-7; the table names TRBD1, a call not compared with the DNA. TRBV21-1 is shown as a pseudogene. The CDR3 extends over 16 amino acids. Here the CDR3 DNA reads TGTGCCAGCAGCAAAGATGGCAGGAAGACCTACTACGAGCAGTACTTC. Residues: CASSKDGRKTYYEQYF.

This rearrangement joins TRBV9 to TRBJ2-7; TRBD2 matches 11 bases. The CDR3 is made up of 15 amino acids. CDR1 SGDLS and CDR2 YYNGEE come from the germline V gene. V lost 0 bases to trimming and J lost 5 bases; unmatched junction nucleotides: 4. CDR3 residues: CASSVGASGRHEQYF. CDR3 in DNA: TGTGCCAGCAGCGTAGGGGCTAGCGGGAGGCACGAGCAGTACTTC.

The chain recombines TRBV6-5 with TRBJ2-5; D is unclear. Looked up from germline, CDR1 is MNHEY and CDR2 is SVGAGI. The CDR3 consists of 12 residues. Trimming removed 2 bases at V and 5 bases at J, with 6 bases between. The CDR3 coding sequence is TGTGCCAGCAGTTACCCCGGGGAGACCCAGTACTTC. Encoded protein: CASSYPGETQYF.